This record concerns one T cell receptor (beta chain) sequence. This sample is drawn from a study of T cells after yellow fever vaccination. Germline V gene data show CDR1 as SQVTM and CDR2 as ANQGSEA. There are 13 residues in the CDR3. V was cut by 7 bases and J by 0 bases, with 13 bases left in between. UMIs were added to TCR cDNA along with a universal primer site when it was made by 5'RACE template switching. One entry per CDR3 protein, called by TCRdb with MiXCR from the 5' RACE reads. The table includes around 310,000 distinct CDR3 sequences, under 5% detected once. The TCR comes from a man in his late teens or twenties who received the YFV17D yellow fever vaccine. This chain joins TRBV29-1 and TRBJ2-7; D possibly uses TRBD1 or TRBD2 (5 bases each). The sample here was PBMCs, taken 5 days after the yellow fever booster vaccination. CDR3: CSALGRNSYEQYF. DNA for the CDR3: TGCAGCGCCCTGGGACGGAACTCCTACGAGCAGTACTTC.